This TCR beta chain was obtained from a study of blood T cell repertoires in COVID-19. Germline loops: CDR1 LGHNT, CDR2 FRNRAP. Trimming took 7 bases from V and 4 from J, leaving 29 bases between them. The CDR3 sequence is 18 residues long. The study drew participants aged about 18 to 95 years from 20 to 30 US areas. Membership in each cohort depended on participant-reported clinical history. In Cohort 3, a recovered donor had either two negative PCRs, clearance, or symptom resolution. Original analysis: From reference gene primer amplification, estimates of nucleated cell counts were derived. Sequencing used immunoSEQ multiplex PCR; TCRdb keeps in-frame clones, though not all of them. Clone size and V and J calls were adopted from that table, with D and trimming inferred from the DNA. The sample holds a few hundred thousand clones; 81% are singletons and the top ten take 7.5% to 10%.

The sample consisted of PBMCs or T cells enriched from blood (not recorded which). V and J are TRBV12-5 and TRBJ2-7, with D perhaps matching TRBD1 (6 bases). This sequence originates from a man aged 35 to 55 who had recovered from COVID-19. The CDR3 sequence is CASAQPQQGSILNYEQYF. The CDR3 DNA follows: TGTGCTAGTGCCCAACCTCAACAGGGATCTATATTAAATTACGAGCAGTACTTC.